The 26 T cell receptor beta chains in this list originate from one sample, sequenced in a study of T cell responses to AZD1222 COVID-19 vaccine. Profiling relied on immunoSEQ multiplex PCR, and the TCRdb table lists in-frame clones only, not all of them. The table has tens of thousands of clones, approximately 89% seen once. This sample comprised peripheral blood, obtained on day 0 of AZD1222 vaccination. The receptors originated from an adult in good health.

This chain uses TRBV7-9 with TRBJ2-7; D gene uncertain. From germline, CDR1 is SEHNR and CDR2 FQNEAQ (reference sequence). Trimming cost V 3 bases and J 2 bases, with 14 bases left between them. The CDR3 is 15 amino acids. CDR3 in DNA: TGTGCCAGCAGCTTCCGTTCCGCTAAGGCCTACGAGCAGTACTTC. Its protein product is CASSFRSAKAYEQYF.

The CDR3 sequence: CASSLSLLAGGTEQFF. The CDR3 region has the DNA TGTGCCAGCAGTTTATCGCTACTAGCGGGAGGAACTGAGCAGTTCTTC. The chain is built from TRBV27 and TRBJ2-1; 12 nucleotides align to TRBD2. V gave up 0 bases and J gave up 9 bases; unmatched junction bases: 6. The CDR3 totals 16 residues. The germline CDR1 and CDR2 sequences are MNHEY and SMNVEV (reference sequence).

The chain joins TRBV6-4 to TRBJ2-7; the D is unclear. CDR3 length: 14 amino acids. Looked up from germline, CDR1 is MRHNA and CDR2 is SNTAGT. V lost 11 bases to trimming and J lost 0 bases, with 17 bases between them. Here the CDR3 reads CAGYADRSSYEQYF. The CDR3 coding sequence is TGTGCCGGCTACGCAGACCGTAGCTCCTACGAGCAGTACTTC.

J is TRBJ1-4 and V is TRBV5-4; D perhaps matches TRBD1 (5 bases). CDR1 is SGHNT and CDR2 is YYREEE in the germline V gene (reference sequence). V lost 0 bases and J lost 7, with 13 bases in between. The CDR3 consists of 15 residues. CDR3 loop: CASSLDQGISEKLFF. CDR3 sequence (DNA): TGTGCCAGCAGCTTGGATCAGGGTATTTCTGAAAAACTGTTTTTT. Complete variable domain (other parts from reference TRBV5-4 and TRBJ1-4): ETGVTQSPTHLIKTRGQQVTLRCSSQSGHNTVSWYQQALGQGPQFIFQYYREEENGRGNFPPRFSGLQFPNYSSELNVNALELDDSALYLCASSLDQGISEKLFFGSGTQLSVL.

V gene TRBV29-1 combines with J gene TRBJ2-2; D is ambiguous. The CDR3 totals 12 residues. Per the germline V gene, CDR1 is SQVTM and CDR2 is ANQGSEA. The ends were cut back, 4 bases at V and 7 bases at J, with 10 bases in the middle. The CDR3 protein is CSVVTGSGELFF. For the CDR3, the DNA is TGCAGCGTTGTTACGGGCAGCGGGGAGCTGTTTTTT.

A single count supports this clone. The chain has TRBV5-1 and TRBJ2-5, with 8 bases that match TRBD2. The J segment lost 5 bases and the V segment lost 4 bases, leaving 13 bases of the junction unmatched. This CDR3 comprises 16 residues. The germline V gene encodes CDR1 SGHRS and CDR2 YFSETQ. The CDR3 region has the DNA TGCGCCAGCAGCCCCTGGCGGGAGGTCCCTCATGAGACCCAGTACTTC. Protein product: CASSPWREVPHETQYF. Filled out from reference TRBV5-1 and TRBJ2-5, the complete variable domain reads KAGVTQTPRYLIKTRGQQVTLSCSPISGHRSVSWYQQTPGQGLQFLFEYFSETQRNKGNFPGRFSGRQFSNSRSEMNVSTLELGDSALYLCASSPWREVPHETQYFGPGTRLLVL.

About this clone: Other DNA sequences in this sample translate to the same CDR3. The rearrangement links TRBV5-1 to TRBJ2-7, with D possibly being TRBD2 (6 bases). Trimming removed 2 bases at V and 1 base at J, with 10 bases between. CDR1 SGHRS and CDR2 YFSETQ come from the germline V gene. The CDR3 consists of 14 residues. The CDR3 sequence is CASSFSAGSYEQYF. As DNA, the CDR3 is TGCGCCAGCAGCTTTTCGGCGGGGTCCTACGAGCAGTACTTC.

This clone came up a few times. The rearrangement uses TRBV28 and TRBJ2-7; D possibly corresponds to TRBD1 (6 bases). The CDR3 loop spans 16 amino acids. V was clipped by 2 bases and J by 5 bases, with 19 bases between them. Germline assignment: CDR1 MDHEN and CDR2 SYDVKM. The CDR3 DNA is TGTGCCAGCAGTTTAGAACACCTGGGACAATTGGACGAGCAGTACTTC. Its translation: CASSLEHLGQLDEQYF.

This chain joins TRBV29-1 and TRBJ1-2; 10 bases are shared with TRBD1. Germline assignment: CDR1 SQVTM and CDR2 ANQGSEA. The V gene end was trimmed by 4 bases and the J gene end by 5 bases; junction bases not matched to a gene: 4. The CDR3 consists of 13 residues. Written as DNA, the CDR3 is TGCAGCGTTGGAATGGACAGGGGGTATGGCTACACCTTC. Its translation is CSVGMDRGYGYTF. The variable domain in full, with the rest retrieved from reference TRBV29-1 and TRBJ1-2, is SAVISQKPSRDICQRGTSLTIQCQVDSQVTMMFWYRQQPGQSLTLIATANQGSEATYESGFVIDKFPISRPNLTFSTLTVSNMSPEDSSIYLCSVGMDRGYGYTFGSGTRLTVV.

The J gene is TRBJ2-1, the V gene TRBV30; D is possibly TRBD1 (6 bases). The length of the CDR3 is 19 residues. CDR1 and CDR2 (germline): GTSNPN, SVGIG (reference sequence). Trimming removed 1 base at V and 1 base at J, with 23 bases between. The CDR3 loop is CAWSEFPPQQGRSYNEQFF. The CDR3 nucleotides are TGTGCCTGGAGTGAGTTCCCCCCCCAACAGGGACGATCCTACAATGAGCAGTTCTTC.

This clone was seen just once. The CDR3 loop is CASSRSARTVIYEQYF. For the CDR3, the DNA is TGTGCCAGTAGTAGAAGTGCTCGGACAGTGATCTACGAGCAGTACTTC. The chain recombines TRBV19 with TRBJ2-7; D might be TRBD1 (6 bases). The V and J ends lost 4 bases and 3 bases respectively, with 19 bases between them. This CDR3 comprises 16 residues. Germline V gene data show CDR1 as LNHDA and CDR2 as SQIVND (reference sequence).

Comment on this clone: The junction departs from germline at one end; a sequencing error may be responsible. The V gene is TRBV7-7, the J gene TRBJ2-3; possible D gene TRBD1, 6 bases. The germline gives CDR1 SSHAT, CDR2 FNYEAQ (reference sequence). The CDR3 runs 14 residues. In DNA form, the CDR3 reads TGTGCTAGCAGCTACAGGGTCGGCACAGATACGCAGTATTTT. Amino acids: CASSYRVGTDTQYF.

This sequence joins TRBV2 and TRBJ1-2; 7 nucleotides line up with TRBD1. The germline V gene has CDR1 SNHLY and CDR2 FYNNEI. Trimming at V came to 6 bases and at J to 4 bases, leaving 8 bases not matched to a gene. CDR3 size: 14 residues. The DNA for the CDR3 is TGTGCCAGCAGCACCGACAGGGTAGGCTATGGCTACACCTTC. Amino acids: CASSTDRVGYGYTF. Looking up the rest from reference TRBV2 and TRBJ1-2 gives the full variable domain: EPEVTQTPSHQVTQMGQEVILRCVPISNHLYFYWYRQILGQKVEFLVSFYNNEISEKSEIFDDQFSVERPDGSNFTLKIRSTKLEDSAMYFCASSTDRVGYGYTFGSGTRLTVV.

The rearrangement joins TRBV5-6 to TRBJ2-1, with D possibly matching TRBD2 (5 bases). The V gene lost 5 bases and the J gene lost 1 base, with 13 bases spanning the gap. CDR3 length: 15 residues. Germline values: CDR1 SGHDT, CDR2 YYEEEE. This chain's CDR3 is CASSAGANSYNEQFF. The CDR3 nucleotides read TGTGCCAGCAGTGCGGGTGCGAATTCCTACAATGAGCAGTTCTTC.

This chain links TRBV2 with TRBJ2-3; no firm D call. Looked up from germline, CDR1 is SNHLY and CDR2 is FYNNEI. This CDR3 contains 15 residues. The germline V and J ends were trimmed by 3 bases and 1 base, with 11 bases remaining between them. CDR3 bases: TGTGCCAGCAGTGAGGCAGGCGGTGGCACAGATACGCAGTATTTT. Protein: CASSEAGGGTDTQYF.

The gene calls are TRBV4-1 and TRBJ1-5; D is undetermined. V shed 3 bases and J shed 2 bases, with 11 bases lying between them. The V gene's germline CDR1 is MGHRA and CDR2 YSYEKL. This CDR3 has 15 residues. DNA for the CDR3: TGCGCCAGCAGCCAGGAACTTCGGGGCAATCAGCCCCAGCATTTT. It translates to CASSQELRGNQPQHF.

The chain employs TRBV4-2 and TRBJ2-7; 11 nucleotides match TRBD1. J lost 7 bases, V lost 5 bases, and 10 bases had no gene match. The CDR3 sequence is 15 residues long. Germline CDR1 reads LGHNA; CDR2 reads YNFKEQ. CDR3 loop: CASSSRDRGFYEQYF. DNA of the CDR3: TGTGCCAGCAGCTCCCGGGACAGGGGGTTCTATGAGCAGTACTTC.

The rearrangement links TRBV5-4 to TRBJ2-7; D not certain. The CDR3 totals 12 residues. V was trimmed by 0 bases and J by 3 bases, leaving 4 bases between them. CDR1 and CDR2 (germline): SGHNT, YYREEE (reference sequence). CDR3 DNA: TGTGCCAGCAGCTTGGACCACTACGAGCAGTACTTC. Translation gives CASSLDHYEQYF.

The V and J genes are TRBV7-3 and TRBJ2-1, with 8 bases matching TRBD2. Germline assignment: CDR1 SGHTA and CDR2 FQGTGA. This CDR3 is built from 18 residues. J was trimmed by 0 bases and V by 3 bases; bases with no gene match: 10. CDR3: CASSLGAGGPSSYNEQFF. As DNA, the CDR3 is TGTGCCAGCAGCTTGGGTGCGGGAGGTCCTAGCTCCTACAATGAGCAGTTCTTC.

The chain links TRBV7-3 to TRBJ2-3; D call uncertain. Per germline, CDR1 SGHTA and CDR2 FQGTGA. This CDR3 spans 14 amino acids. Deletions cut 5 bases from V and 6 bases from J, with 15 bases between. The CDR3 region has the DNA TGTGCCAGCAGCCTAAGGCCCTCCCAGGATACGCAGTATTTT. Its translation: CASSLRPSQDTQYF.

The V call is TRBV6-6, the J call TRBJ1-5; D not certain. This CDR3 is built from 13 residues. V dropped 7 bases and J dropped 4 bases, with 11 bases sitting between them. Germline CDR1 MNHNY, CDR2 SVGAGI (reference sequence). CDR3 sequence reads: CASTLRQNQPQHF. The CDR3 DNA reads TGTGCCAGCACCCTTCGGCAGAATCAGCCCCAGCATTTT.

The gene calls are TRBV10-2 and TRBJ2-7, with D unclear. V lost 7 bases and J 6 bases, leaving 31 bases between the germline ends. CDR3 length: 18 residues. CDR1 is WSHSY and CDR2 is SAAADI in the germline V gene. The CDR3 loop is CASTHLPRRFLPSLEQYF. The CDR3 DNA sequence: TGCGCCAGCACTCACCTTCCCCGAAGATTCCTCCCCTCTCTCGAGCAGTACTTC.

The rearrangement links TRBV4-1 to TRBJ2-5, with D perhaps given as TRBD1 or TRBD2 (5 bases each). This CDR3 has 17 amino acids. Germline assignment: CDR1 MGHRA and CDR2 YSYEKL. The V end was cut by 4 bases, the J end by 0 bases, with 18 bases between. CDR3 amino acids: CASSPAGTGSDQETQYF. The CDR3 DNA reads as TGCGCCAGCAGCCCAGCTGGGACGGGGTCGGACCAAGAGACCCAGTACTTC.

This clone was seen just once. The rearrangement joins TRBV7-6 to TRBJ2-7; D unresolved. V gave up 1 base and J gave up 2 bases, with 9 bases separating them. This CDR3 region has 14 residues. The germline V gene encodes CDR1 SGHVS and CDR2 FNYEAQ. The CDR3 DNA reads TGTGCCAGCAGCTTAGAACCAGGACCCTACGAGCAGTACTTC. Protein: CASSLEPGPYEQYF.

As DNA, the CDR3 is TGTGCCAGCAGCCAGGGGGGAGTCGGACTCTACAATGAGCAGTTCTTC. Amino acid sequence: CASSQGGVGLYNEQFF. This rearrangement joins TRBV7-8 to TRBJ2-1; weak D call: TRBD1 (7 bases). This CDR3 has 16 residues. Germline assignment: CDR1 SGHVS and CDR2 FQNEAQ. V was trimmed by 5 bases and J by 3 bases, leaving 17 bases between them. Combining the CDR3 with reference TRBV7-8 and TRBJ2-1 gives the whole variable domain GAGVSQSPRYKVAKRGQDVALRCDPISGHVSLFWYQQALGQGPEFLTYFQNEAQLDKSGLPSDRFFAERPEGSVSTLKIQRTQQEDSAVYLCASSQGGVGLYNEQFFGPGTRLTVL.

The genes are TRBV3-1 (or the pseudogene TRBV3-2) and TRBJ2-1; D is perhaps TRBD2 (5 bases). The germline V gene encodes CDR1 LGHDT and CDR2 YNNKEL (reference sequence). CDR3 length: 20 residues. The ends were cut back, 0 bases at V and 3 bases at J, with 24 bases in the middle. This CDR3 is CASSQDAGSKLGSGYNEQFF. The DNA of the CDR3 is TGTGCCAGCAGCCAAGATGCGGGCTCCAAATTGGGGTCGGGCTACAATGAGCAGTTCTTC.